Described below is a single T cell receptor beta chain sequence and its context. Trimming at V came to 11 bases and at J to 0 bases, leaving 13 bases not matched to a gene. Germline loops: CDR1 MDHEN, CDR2 SYDVKM. This CDR3 comprises 16 residues. The data are from a study of T cell responses to AZD1222 COVID-19 vaccine. TCRdb's copy holds only in-frame clones and misses some; the assay was immunoSEQ multiplex PCR. The table includes about 150,000 clones, over 75% detected once. The TCR originated in an adult in good health. The sample in question was peripheral blood, obtained on day 0 of AZD1222 vaccination. The chain has TRBV28 and TRBJ1-1; TRBD1 matches 9 bases. The DNA of the CDR3 is TGTGCCGGATCTACACAGGGGGCAGGTATGAACACTGAAGCTTTCTTT. Residues: CAGSTQGAGMNTEAFF. Complete variable domain (other parts from reference TRBV28 and TRBJ1-1): DVKVTQSSRYLVKRTGEKVFLECVQDMDHENMFWYRQDPGLGLRLIYFSYDVKMKEKGDIPEGYSVSREKKERFSLILESASTNQTSMYLCAGSTQGAGMNTEAFFGQGTRLTVV.